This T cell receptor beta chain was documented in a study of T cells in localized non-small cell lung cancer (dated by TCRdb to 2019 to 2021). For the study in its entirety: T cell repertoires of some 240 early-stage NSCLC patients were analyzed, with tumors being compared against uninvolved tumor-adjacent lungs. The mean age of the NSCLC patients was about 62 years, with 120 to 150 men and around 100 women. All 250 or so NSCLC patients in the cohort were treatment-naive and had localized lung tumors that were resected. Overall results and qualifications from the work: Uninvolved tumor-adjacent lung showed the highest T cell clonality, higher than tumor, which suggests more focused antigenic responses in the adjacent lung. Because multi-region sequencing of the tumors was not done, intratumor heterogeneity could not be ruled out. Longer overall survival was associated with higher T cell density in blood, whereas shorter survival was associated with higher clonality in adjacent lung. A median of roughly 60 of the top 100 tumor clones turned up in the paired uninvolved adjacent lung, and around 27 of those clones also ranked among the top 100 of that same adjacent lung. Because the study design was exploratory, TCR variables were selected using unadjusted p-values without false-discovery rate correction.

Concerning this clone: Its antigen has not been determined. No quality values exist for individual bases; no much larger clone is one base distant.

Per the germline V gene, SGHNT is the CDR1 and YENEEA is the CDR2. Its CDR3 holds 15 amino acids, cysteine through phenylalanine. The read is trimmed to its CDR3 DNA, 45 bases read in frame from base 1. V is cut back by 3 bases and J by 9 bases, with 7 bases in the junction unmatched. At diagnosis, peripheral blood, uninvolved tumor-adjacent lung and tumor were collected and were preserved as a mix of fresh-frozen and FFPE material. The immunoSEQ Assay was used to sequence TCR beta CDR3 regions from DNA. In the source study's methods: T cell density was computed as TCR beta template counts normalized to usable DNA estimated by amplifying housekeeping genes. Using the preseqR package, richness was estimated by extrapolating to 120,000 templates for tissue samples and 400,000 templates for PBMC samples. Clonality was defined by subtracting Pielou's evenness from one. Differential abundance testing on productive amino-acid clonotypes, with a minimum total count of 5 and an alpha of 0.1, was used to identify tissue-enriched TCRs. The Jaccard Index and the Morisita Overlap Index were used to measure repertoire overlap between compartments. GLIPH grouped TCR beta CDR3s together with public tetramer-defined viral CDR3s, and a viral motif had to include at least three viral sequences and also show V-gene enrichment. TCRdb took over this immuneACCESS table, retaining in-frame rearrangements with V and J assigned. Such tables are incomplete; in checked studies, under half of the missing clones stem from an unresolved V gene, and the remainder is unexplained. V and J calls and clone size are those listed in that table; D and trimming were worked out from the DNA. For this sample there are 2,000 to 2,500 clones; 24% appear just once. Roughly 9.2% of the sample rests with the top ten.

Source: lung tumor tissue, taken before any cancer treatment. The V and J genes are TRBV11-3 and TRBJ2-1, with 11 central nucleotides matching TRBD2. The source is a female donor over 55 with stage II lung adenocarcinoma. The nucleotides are TGTGCCAGCAGCTTGGGCCTAGCGGGAGGAGGTGAGCAGTTCTTC. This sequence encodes CASSLGLAGGGEQFF.